The clone carrying this T cell receptor beta chain has just a few counts. The antigen is not known. Transcripts of RNA were the source for amplifying TCR beta CDR3 regions. An initial RT-PCR round employing HTBI primers preceded a second-round multiplex PCR. TCRdb itself ran the multiplex PCR reads through MiXCR, one entry per CDR3 protein. The sample shows 740,000 or so distinct CDR3 sequences, around 40% of them seen only once. The sample originates from a study of Graves' ophthalmopathy and Graves' hyperthyroidism. Points from the study as a whole: As the model predicted ophthalmopathy progression, it achieved a sensitivity of less than 71% and a specificity of approximately 72%. Blood contained most expanded thyroid clonotypes exceeding 0.001 frequency.

J lost 2 bases, V lost 1 base, and 7 bases had no gene match. CDR3 length equals 16 residues. Germline-derived CDR1 and CDR2 are SGHTA and FQGNSA. This TCR was recovered from an adult man with Graves' ophthalmopathy. The rearrangement links TRBV7-2 to TRBJ1-1; 7 positions agree with TRBD1. The specimen sequenced was peripheral blood. The CDR3 DNA is TGTGCCAGCAGCTTAGGGCCCAGGGGGGTTAACACTGAAGCTTTCTTT. The encoded protein is CASSLGPRGVNTEAFF.